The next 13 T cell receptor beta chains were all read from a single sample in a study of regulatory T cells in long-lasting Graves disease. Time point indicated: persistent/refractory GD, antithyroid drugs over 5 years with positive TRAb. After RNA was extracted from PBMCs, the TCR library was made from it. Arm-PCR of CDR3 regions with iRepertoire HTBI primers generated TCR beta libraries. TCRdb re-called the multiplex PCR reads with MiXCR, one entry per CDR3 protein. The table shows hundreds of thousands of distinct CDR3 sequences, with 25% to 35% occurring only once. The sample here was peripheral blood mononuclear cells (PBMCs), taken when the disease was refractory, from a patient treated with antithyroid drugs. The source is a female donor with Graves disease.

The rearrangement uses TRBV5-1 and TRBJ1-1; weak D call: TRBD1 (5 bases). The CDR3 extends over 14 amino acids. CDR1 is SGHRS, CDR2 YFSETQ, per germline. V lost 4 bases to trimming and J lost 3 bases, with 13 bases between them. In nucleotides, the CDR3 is TGCGCCAGCAGCCGGTGGGTAGGGGACACTGAAGCTTTCTTT. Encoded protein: CASSRWVGDTEAFF. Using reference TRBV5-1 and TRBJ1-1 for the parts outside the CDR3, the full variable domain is KAGVTQTPRYLIKTRGQQVTLSCSPISGHRSVSWYQQTPGQGLQFLFEYFSETQRNKGNFPGRFSGRQFSNSRSEMNVSTLELGDSALYLCASSRWVGDTEAFFGQGTRLTVV.

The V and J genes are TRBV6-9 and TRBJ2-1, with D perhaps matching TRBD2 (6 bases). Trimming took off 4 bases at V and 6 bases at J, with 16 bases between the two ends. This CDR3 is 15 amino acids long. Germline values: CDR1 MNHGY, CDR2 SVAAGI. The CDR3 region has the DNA TGTGCCAGCAGTTCTCTCGGAGGGGTATTCAATGAGCAGTTCTTC. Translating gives CASSSLGGVFNEQFF.

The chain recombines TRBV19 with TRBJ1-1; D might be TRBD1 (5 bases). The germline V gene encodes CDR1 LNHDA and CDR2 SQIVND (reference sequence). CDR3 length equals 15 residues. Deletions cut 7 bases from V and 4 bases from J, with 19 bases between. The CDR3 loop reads CASMGPLTGGTEAFF. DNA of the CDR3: TGTGCCAGTATGGGGCCCCTAACAGGAGGCACTGAAGCTTTCTTT. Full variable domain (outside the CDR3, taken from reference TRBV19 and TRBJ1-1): DGGITQSPKYLFRKEGQNVTLSCEQNLNHDAMYWYRQDPGQGLRLIYYSQIVNDFQKGDIAEGYSVSREKKESFPLTVTSAQKNPTAFYLCASMGPLTGGTEAFFGQGTRLTVV.

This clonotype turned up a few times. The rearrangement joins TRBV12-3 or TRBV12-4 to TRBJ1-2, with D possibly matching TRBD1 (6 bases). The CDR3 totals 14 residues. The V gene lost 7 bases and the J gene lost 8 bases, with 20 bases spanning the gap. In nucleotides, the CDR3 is TGTGCCAGCAACCTGGGAGGGGGGGGCGCGGGCTACACCTTC. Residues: CASNLGGGGAGYTF.

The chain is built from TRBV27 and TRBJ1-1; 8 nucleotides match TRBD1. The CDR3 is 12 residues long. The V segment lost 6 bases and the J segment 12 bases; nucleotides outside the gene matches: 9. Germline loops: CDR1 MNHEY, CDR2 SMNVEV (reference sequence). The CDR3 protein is CASRPGQGGSFF. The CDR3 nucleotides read TGTGCCAGCAGACCTGGACAGGGAGGGTCTTTCTTT.

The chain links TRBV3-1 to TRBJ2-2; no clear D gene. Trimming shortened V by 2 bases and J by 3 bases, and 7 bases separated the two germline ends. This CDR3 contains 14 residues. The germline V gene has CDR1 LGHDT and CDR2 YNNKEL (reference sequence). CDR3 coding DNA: TGTGCCAGCAGCCAACAGAGCGACACCGGGGAGCTGTTTTTT. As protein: CASSQQSDTGELFF.

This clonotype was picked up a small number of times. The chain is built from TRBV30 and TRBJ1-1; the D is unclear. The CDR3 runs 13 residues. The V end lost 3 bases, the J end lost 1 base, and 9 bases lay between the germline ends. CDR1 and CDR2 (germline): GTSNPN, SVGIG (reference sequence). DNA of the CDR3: TGTGCCTGGAGACTGATAAGGAACACTGAAGCTTTCTTT. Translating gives CAWRLIRNTEAFF. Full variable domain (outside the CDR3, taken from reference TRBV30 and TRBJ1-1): SQTIHQWPATLVQPVGSPLSLECTVEGTSNPNLYWYRQAAGRGLQLLFYSVGIGQISSEVPQNLSASRPQDRQFILSSKKLLLSDSGFYLCAWRLIRNTEAFFGQGTRLTVV.

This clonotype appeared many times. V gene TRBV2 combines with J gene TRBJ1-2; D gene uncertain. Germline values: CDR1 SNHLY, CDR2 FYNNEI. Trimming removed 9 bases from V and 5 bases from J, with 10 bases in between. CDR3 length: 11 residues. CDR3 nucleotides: TGTGCCAGTCAGGACGGGTATGGCTACACCTTC. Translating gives CASQDGYGYTF.

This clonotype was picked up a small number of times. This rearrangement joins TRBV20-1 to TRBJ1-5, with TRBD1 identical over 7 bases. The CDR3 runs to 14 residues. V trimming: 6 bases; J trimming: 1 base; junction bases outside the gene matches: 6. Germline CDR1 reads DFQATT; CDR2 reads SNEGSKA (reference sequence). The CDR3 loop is CSAHRGMSNQPQHF. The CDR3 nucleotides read TGCAGTGCCCACAGGGGTATGAGCAATCAGCCCCAGCATTTT.

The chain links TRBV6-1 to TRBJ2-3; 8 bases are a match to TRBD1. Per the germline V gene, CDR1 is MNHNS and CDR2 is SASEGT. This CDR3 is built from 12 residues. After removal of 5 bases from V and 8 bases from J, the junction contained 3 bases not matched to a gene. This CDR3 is CASSRDRRTQYF. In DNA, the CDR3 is TGTGCCAGCAGTCGGGACAGGCGTACGCAGTATTTT.

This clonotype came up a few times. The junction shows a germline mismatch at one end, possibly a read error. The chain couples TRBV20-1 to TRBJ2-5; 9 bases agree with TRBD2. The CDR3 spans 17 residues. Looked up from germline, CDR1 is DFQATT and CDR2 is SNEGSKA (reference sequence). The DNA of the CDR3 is TGCAGTGCTAGAGGCGGGGCGGCGGGAGGGCGCCAAGAGACCCAGTACTTT. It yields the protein CSARGGAAGGRQETQYF.

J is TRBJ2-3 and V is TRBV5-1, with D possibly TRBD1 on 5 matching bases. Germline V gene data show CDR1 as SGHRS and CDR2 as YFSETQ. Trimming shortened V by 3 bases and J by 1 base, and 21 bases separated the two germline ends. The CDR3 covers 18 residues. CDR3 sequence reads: CASSSEPLGLGGTDTQYF. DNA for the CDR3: TGCGCCAGCAGCTCGGAACCCCTAGGGCTAGGGGGCACAGATACGCAGTATTTT.

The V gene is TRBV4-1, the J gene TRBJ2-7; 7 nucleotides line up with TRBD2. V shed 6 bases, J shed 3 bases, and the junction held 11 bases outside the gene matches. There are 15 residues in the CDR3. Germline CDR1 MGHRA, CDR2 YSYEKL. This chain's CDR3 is CASRSLGTNHYEQYF. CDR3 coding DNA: TGCGCCAGCAGGTCACTCGGGACTAACCACTACGAGCAGTACTTC.